One and the same sample provided the 30 T cell receptor beta chains below, sequenced in a study of cytomegalovirus exposure and HLA in healthy donors. Researchers ran the PCR with 60 Vbeta and 13 Jbeta primers. Assay: immunoSEQ multiplex PCR; the TCRdb copy retains only in-frame clones and omits some. The sample holds 130,000 to 150,000 clones, around four fifths seen once. Sequencing was performed on PBMCs. The source of these receptors is a boy younger than 10 in good health and CMV-seronegative.

The rearrangement joins TRBV19 to TRBJ1-2; 8 bases agree with TRBD1. The CDR3 runs 14 residues. After removal of 3 bases from V and 8 bases from J, the junction contained 8 bases not matched to a gene. The V gene's germline CDR1 is LNHDA and CDR2 SQIVND (reference sequence). This chain's CDR3 is CASSIPGGGGGYTF. The CDR3 bases are TGTGCCAGTAGTATCCCAGGGGGCGGTGGAGGCTACACCTTC. Based on the CDR3 plus reference TRBV19 and TRBJ1-2, the full variable domain is DGGITQSPKYLFRKEGQNVTLSCEQNLNHDAMYWYRQDPGQGLRLIYYSQIVNDFQKGDIAEGYSVSREKKESFPLTVTSAQKNPTAFYLCASSIPGGGGGYTFGSGTRLTVV.

This chain links TRBV10-3 with TRBJ1-2; D gene uncertain. Trimming took off 4 bases at V and 3 bases at J, with 12 bases between the two ends. This CDR3 is built from 14 residues. Germline CDR1 and CDR2: ENHRY and SYGVKD. The CDR3 is CAISVKGADYGYTF. The CDR3 DNA is TGTGCCATCAGTGTCAAGGGAGCGGACTATGGCTACACCTTC.

The rearrangement links TRBV6-1 to TRBJ1-2; no clear D. CDR3 length: 13 amino acids. V was clipped by 5 bases and J by 4 bases, with 11 bases between them. Germline lookup yields CDR1 MNHNS and CDR2 SASEGT. The CDR3 region has the DNA TGTGCCAGCAGTTTGGGCACCATCTATGGCTACACCTTC. This encodes CASSLGTIYGYTF.

This clone was seen only a few times. J is TRBJ2-7 and V is TRBV5-1; perhaps TRBD2 as D (6 bases). The germline V gene encodes CDR1 SGHRS and CDR2 YFSETQ. Trimming took off 3 bases at V and 6 bases at J, with 16 bases between the two ends. The length of the CDR3 is 14 residues. CDR3 sequence reads: CASSSGVGDAEQYF. The CDR3 DNA is TGCGCCAGCAGCTCGGGGGTTGGGGATGCCGAGCAGTACTTC.

The gene calls are TRBV6-5 and TRBJ2-5; D might be TRBD1 (5 bases). The J call could be wrong; TRBJ2-7 is a better fit for the DNA end. The CDR3 totals 11 residues. The germline V gene encodes CDR1 MNHEY and CDR2 SVGAGI. This chain's CDR3 is CASTRGYEQYF. In DNA form, the CDR3 reads TGTGCCAGCACAAGGGGCTACGAGCAGTACTTC.

A few counts support this clone. This sequence joins TRBV10-3 and TRBJ2-2; 7 nucleotides align to TRBD1. V lost 8 bases and J lost 5; bases outside the gene matches: 14. Germline assignment: CDR1 ENHRY and CDR2 SYGVKD. The CDR3 is 16 residues long. The DNA for the CDR3 is TGTGCCATCCTGGTACCTCGGGACAGTCAAACCGGGGAGCTGTTTTTT. Its translation: CAILVPRDSQTGELFF.

This sequence joins TRBV18 and TRBJ1-2; D is unclear. Trimming pared 2 bases from V and 4 bases from J, leaving 20 bases between. The length of the CDR3 is 17 residues. The germline CDR1 and CDR2 sequences are KGHSH and LQKENI. The CDR3 sequence: CASSPVPSGTVPYGYTF. The CDR3 DNA reads as TGTGCCAGCTCACCAGTACCGAGTGGAACAGTTCCCTATGGCTACACCTTC.

This rearrangement joins TRBV10-3 to TRBJ1-3, with a possible D match to TRBD1 (6 bases). This CDR3 is built from 16 residues. Trimming left V 6 bases short and J 0 bases short, with 15 bases between. Germline assignment: CDR1 ENHRY and CDR2 SYGVKD. The CDR3 DNA follows: TGTGCCATCAGCAAGACAGGAGAAGGCTCTGGAAACACCATATATTTT. Its translation is CAISKTGEGSGNTIYF.

The chain employs TRBV7-9 and TRBJ2-6; TRBD2 aligns across 7 bases. Germline V gene lookup returns CDR1 SEHNR and CDR2 FQNEAQ (reference sequence). The CDR3 runs to 18 residues. V gave up 5 bases and J gave up 4 bases; unmatched junction bases: 14. Here the CDR3 DNA reads TGTGCCAGCAGCCCGTATAGTTGGACTAGGCCCGGGGCCAACGTCCTGACTTTC. Translating it yields CASSPYSWTRPGANVLTF.

The chain uses TRBV7-2 and TRBJ1-5, with a tentative D call TRBD1 (6 bases). V lost 2 bases and J lost 0, with 11 bases in between. The CDR3 runs 16 residues. Germline CDR1 and CDR2: SGHTA and FQGNSA. The CDR3: CASSLSSRGSNQPQHF. The CDR3 DNA reads TGTGCCAGCAGCTTATCGTCCAGGGGTAGCAATCAGCCCCAGCATTTT.

As concerns this clone: A clone one base away is much larger, so this may be a read error. The genes are TRBV14 and TRBJ2-5; D uncertain. V was clipped by 4 bases and J by 5 bases, with 5 bases between them. Germline V gives CDR1 SGHDN, CDR2 FVKESK. The CDR3 runs to 11 residues. The CDR3 is CASSPGETQYF. CDR3 sequence (DNA): TGTGCCAGCAGCCCCGGGGAGACCCAGTACTTC.

This clone was seen a few times. The CDR3 DNA reads TGTGCCAGCAGCCCAACCCGGACTAGCCGGAGCACAGATACGCAGTATTTT. It is translated as CASSPTRTSRSTDTQYF. V gene TRBV7-8 combines with J gene TRBJ2-3; 8 bases line up with TRBD2. The CDR3 loop spans 17 amino acids. Germline values: CDR1 SGHVS, CDR2 FQNEAQ. With 5 bases clipped from V and 0 bases from J, the junction kept 10 bases outside the gene matches.

V and J are TRBV2 and TRBJ1-1; D is possibly TRBD1 (6 bases). The CDR3 is 12 amino acids. The ends were cut back, 5 bases at V and 5 bases at J, with 9 bases in the middle. The germline CDR1 and CDR2 sequences are SNHLY and FYNNEI. The DNA of the CDR3 is TGTGCCAGCAGTCCTCAGGGGACTGAAGCTTTCTTT. Its translation: CASSPQGTEAFF.

The chain recombines TRBV28 with TRBJ1-4; D not certain. Germline lookup yields CDR1 MDHEN and CDR2 SYDVKM. V lost 5 bases, J lost 0 bases, and 10 bases lay in between. CDR3 length: 15 residues. CDR3 protein: CASSQSGATNEKLFF. CDR3 nucleotide sequence: TGTGCCAGCAGTCAGTCCGGGGCAACTAATGAAAAACTGTTTTTT.

CDR3 nucleotides: TGTGCCATCGGGGACAGGGGTAAACACACTGAAGCTTTCTTT. Protein sequence: CAIGDRGKHTEAFF. The chain has TRBV10-3 and TRBJ1-1, with 10 bases that match TRBD1. This CDR3 spans 14 amino acids. Germline-derived CDR1 and CDR2 are ENHRY and SYGVKD. V was pared by 8 bases and J by 3 bases, with 6 bases of the junction left unmatched.

The genes are TRBV7-9 and TRBJ2-1; 10 bases agree with TRBD2. From germline, CDR1 is SEHNR and CDR2 FQNEAQ (reference sequence). With 5 bases clipped from V and 13 bases from J, the junction kept 14 bases outside the gene matches. This CDR3 comprises 15 residues. The CDR3 nucleotides are TGTGCCAGCAGCCCACAGGGACCGGGACTAGCGTTCCAGTTCTTC. It codes for CASSPQGPGLAFQFF.

J is TRBJ2-3 and V is TRBV11-2; 8 positions agree with TRBD2. J was trimmed by 4 bases and V by 2 bases; bases with no gene match: 11. The germline V gene encodes CDR1 SGHAT and CDR2 FQNNGV. This CDR3 comprises 17 residues. The CDR3 protein is CASSLIGTRVRADTQYF. The CDR3 nucleotides read TGTGCCAGCAGCTTAATTGGGACTAGAGTGAGGGCAGATACGCAGTATTTT.

The chain links TRBV27 to TRBJ1-6, with a possible D match to TRBD1 (5 bases). The CDR3 consists of 20 residues. The V end lost 1 base, the J end lost 0 bases, and 19 bases lay between the germline ends. CDR1 is MNHEY, CDR2 SMNVEV, per germline (reference sequence). CDR3 sequence reads: CASSLFPIHRQSSYNSPLHF. The CDR3, as DNA: TGTGCCAGCAGTTTATTTCCGATTCACCGACAGAGCTCCTATAATTCACCCCTCCACTTT.

The rearrangement links TRBV2 to TRBJ1-2; possibly TRBD1 for D (5 bases). The CDR3 is 12 amino acids. Germline V gene data show CDR1 as SNHLY and CDR2 as FYNNEI. Trimming removed 6 bases from V and 6 bases from J, with 11 bases in between. The CDR3 nucleotides are TGTGCCAGCAGAGTGGGGGGAGATGGCTACACCTTC. This sequence encodes CASRVGGDGYTF.

The CDR3 DNA sequence: TGTGCCAGCAGCCAAGAATACGAACTCCCGATCCAAGAGACCCAGTACTTC. Its translation is CASSQEYELPIQETQYF. This chain connects TRBV4-2 to TRBJ2-5; the D is unclear. The CDR3 totals 17 residues. Germline V gene data show CDR1 as LGHNA and CDR2 as YNFKEQ. The V and J ends lost 0 bases and 1 base respectively, with 15 bases between them.

The V call is TRBV18, the J call TRBJ2-1; D gene ambiguous. The CDR3 extends over 14 amino acids. The germline V and J ends were trimmed by 2 bases and 2 bases, with 7 bases remaining between them. Germline values: CDR1 KGHSH, CDR2 LQKENI. CDR3 in DNA: TGTGCCAGCTCACCATCCGGAGCCTACAATGAGCAGTTCTTC. Translated, it gives CASSPSGAYNEQFF.

The V gene is TRBV29-1, the J gene TRBJ1-1, with D tentatively TRBD1 (5 bases). The CDR3 contains 14 residues. Trimming shortened V by 5 bases and J by 0 bases, and 13 bases separated the two germline ends. Germline-derived CDR1 and CDR2 are SQVTM and ANQGSEA. The CDR3 loop reads CSVLTRVMNTEAFF. CDR3 nucleotide sequence: TGCAGCGTTTTGACCAGGGTCATGAACACTGAAGCTTTCTTT.

J is TRBJ1-3 and V is TRBV5-4; a possible D gene is TRBD1 (5 bases). Trimming took 1 base from V and 3 from J, leaving 8 bases between them. CDR3 length equals 14 residues. Germline CDR1 reads SGHNT; CDR2 reads YYREEE (reference sequence). The CDR3 DNA follows: TGTGCCAGCAGCTTGATTCAGGGTGGAAACACCATATATTTT. Protein product: CASSLIQGGNTIYF.

The chain recombines TRBV7-9 with TRBJ1-4, with D possibly TRBD1 on 6 matching bases. The germline CDR1 and CDR2 sequences are SEHNR and FQNEAQ (reference sequence). The ends were cut back, 5 bases at V and 5 bases at J, with 15 bases in the middle. The CDR3 sequence is 15 residues long. The CDR3 sequence: CASSLTGGANEKLFF. In DNA form, the CDR3 reads TGTGCCAGCAGCCTAACGGGGGGGGCGAATGAAAAACTGTTTTTT.

The V call is TRBV7-3, the J call TRBJ2-1; D ambiguous. V lost 2 bases to trimming and J lost 4 bases, with 6 bases between them. Germline CDR1 and CDR2: SGHTA and FQGTGA. The CDR3 runs 13 residues. The DNA of the CDR3 is TGTGCCAGCAGCTTATCCACATACAATGAGCAGTTCTTC. Translated, it gives CASSLSTYNEQFF.

J is TRBJ2-1 and V is TRBV5-4; perhaps TRBD2 as D (6 bases). V lost 4 bases and J lost 7, with 24 bases in between. This CDR3 region has 17 residues. Per germline, CDR1 SGHNT and CDR2 YYREEE (reference sequence). In nucleotides, the CDR3 is TGTGCCAGCAGCCCGGCTATTGGGGGGAGAGGTAAGAATGAGCAGTTCTTC. Translated: CASSPAIGGRGKNEQFF.

The chain uses TRBV6-5 and TRBJ1-3; D ambiguous. CDR1 is MNHEY and CDR2 is SVGAGI in the germline V gene. V was cut by 6 bases and J by 3 bases, with 12 bases left in between. This CDR3 has 14 residues. The CDR3 nucleotides are TGTGCCAGCAGCCCCGGACTGATTGGAAACACCATATATTTT. Translation gives CASSPGLIGNTIYF.

The V gene is TRBV6-5, the J gene TRBJ1-1, with a weak D call TRBD1 (5 bases). Germline values: CDR1 MNHEY, CDR2 SVGAGI. The CDR3 totals 11 residues. V dropped 7 bases and J dropped 3 bases, with 6 bases sitting between them. The CDR3 DNA sequence: TGTGCCAGCATAGGGGACACTGAAGCTTTCTTT. Protein product: CASIGDTEAFF.

The chain links TRBV27 to TRBJ2-2, with D uncertain. The V end lost 5 bases, the J end lost 1 base, and 5 bases lay between the germline ends. Germline V gives CDR1 MNHEY, CDR2 SMNVEV (reference sequence). The CDR3 consists of 13 residues. The chain's CDR3 is CASSGVNTGELFF. DNA for the CDR3: TGTGCCAGCAGTGGAGTGAACACCGGGGAGCTGTTTTTT.

The chain uses TRBV6-5 and TRBJ1-1, with D tentatively TRBD1 (5 bases). The CDR3 is 13 amino acids. The ends were cut back, 6 bases at V and 4 bases at J, with 12 bases in the middle. Germline V gives CDR1 MNHEY, CDR2 SVGAGI. DNA for the CDR3: TGTGCCAGCAGAAACGGGGGGTTCACTGAAGCTTTCTTT. Translated: CASRNGGFTEAFF.